This T cell receptor (beta chain) was sequenced in a study of shared clonotypes between healthy human individuals. The method was immunoSEQ multiplex PCR; TCRdb's version includes in-frame clones alone and lacks a portion of them. The table has under 600,000 clones, 95% to 98% seen once; the top ten hold around 0.057%. The study enrolled healthy HIV-negative adults without recent acute infections or vaccinations as donors. The donor cohort consisted entirely of Caucasian adults residing in Nashville, Tennessee. A CD45RA-negative memory subset and a CD45RA+ naive subset were separated from the CD4+ cells. The origin of this receptor is a woman aged 25 to 45 in good health. The sample taken for sequencing was naive CD4+ T cells sorted from blood. Documented subset: CD45RA+ positively selected.

The CDR3 reads CAWSVGRNNEKLFF. CDR3 in DNA: TGTGCCTGGAGTGTAGGACGTAATAATGAAAAACTGTTTTTT. J is TRBJ1-4 and V is TRBV30; D unclear. With 0 bases removed from V and 4 bases from J, the gap between germline ends came to 9 bases. CDR1 is GTSNPN and CDR2 is SVGIG in the germline V gene (reference sequence). The CDR3 covers 14 residues. Full variable domain (missing parts from reference TRBV30 and TRBJ1-4): SQTIHQWPATLVQPVGSPLSLECTVEGTSNPNLYWYRQAAGRGLQLLFYSVGIGQISSEVPQNLSASRPQDRQFILSSKKLLLSDSGFYLCAWSVGRNNEKLFFGSGTQLSVL.